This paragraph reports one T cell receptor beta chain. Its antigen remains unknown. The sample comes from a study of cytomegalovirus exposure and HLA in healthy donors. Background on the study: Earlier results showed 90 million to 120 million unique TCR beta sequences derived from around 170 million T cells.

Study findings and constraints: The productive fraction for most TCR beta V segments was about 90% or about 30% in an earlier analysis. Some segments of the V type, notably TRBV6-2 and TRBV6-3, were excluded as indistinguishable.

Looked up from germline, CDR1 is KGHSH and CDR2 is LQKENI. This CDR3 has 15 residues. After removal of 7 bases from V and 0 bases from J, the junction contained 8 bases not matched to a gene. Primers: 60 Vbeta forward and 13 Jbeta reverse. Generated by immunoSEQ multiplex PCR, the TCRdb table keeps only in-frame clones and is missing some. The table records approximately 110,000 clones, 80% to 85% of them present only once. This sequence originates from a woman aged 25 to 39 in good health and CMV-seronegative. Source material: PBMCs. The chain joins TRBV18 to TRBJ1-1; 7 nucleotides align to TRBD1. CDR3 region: CASLPSDRMNTEAFF. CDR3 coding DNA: TGTGCCAGCTTACCTTCGGACAGGATGAACACTGAAGCTTTCTTT.